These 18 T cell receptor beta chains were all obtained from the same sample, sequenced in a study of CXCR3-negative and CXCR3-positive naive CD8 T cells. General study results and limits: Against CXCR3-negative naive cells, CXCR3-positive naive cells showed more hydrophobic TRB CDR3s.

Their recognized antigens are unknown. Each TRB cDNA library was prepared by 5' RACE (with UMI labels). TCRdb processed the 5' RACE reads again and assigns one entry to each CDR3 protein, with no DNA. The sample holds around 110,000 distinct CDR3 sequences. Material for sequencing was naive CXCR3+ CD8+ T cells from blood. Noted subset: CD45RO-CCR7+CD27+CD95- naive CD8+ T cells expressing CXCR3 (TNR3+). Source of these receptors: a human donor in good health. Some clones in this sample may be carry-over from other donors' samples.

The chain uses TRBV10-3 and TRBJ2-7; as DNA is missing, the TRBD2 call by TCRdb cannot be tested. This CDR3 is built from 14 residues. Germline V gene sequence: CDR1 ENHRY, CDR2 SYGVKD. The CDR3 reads CAISQTSGDYEQYF.

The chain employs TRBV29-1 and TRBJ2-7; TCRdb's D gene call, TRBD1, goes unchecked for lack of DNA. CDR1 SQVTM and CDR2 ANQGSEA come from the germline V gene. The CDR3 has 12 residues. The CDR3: CSVGTGAYEQYF.

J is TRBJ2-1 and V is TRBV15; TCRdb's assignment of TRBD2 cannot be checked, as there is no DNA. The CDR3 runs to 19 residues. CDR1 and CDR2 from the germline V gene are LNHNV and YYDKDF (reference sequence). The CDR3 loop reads CATASRVASGRAGWNEQFF.

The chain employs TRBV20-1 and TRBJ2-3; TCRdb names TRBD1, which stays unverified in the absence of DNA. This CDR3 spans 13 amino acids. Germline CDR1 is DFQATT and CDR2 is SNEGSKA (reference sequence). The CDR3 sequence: CSATRPLQDTQYF.

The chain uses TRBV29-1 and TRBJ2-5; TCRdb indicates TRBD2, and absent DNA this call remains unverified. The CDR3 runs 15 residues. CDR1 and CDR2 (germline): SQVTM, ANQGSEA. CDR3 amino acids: CSVELTRRERETQYF. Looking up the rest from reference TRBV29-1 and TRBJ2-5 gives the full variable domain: SAVISQKPSRDICQRGTSLTIQCQVDSQVTMMFWYRQQPGQSLTLIATANQGSEATYESGFVIDKFPISRPNLTFSTLTVSNMSPEDSSIYLCSVELTRRERETQYFGPGTRLLVL.

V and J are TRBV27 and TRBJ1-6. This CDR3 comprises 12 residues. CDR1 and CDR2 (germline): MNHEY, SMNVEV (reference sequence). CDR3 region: CATRWENSPLHF.

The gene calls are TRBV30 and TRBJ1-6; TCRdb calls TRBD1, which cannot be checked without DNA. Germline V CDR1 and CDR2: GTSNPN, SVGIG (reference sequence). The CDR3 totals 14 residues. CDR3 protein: CAWSAGQGPSPLHF.

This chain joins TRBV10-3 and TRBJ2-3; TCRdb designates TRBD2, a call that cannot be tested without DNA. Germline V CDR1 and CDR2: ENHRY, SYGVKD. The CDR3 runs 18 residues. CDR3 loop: CAISESRLAQISADTQYF.

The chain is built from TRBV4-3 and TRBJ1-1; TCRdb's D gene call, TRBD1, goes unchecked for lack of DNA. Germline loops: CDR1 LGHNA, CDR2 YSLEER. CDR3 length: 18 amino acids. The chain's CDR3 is CASSQDRTGAVSGAEAFF.

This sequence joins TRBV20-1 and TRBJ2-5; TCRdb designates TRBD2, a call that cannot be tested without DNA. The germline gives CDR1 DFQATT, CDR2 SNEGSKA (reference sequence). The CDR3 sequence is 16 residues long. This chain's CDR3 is CSASPPAGGPLETQYF.

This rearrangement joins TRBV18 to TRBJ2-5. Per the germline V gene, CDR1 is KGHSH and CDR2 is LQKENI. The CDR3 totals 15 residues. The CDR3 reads CASSPDGTSQETQYF.

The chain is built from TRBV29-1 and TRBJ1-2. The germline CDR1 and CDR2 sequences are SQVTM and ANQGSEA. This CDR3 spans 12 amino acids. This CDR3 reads CSVEDKAYGYTF.

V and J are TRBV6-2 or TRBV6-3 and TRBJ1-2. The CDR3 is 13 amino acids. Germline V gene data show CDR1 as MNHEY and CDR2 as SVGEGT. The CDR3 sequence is CASSYGINYGYTF.

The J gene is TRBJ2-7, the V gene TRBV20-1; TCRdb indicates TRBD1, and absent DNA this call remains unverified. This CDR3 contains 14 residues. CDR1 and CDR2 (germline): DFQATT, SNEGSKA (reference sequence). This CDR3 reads CSARPTGGSYEQYF.

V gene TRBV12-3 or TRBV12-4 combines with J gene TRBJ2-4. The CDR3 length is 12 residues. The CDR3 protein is CASSGALNIQYF.

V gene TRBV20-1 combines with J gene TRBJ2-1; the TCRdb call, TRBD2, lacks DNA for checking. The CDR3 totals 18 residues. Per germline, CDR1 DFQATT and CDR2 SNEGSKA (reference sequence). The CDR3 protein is CSAPGLAGGRGSYNEQFF.

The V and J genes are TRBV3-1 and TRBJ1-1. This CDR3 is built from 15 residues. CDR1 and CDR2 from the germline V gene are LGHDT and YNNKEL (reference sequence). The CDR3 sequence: CASSQASGGRKEAFF.

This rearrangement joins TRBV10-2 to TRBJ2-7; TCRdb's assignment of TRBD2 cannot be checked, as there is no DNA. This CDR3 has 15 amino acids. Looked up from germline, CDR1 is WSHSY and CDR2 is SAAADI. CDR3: CASSPSGDGTYEQYF.